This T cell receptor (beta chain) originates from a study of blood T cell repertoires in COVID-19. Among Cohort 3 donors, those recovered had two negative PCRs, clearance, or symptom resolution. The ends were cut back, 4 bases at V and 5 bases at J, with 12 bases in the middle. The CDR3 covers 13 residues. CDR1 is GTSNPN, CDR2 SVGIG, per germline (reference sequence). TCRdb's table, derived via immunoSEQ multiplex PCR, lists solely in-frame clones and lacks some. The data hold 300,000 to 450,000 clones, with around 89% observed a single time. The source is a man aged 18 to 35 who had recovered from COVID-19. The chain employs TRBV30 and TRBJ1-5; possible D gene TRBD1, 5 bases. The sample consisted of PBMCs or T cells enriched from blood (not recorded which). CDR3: CAWTGGTDQPQHF. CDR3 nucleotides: TGTGCCTGGACTGGGGGGACGGATCAGCCCCAGCATTTT.